Below, 5 T cell receptor beta chains from the same sample are listed, as sequenced in a study of cytomegalovirus exposure and HLA in healthy donors. Amplification used 60 Vbeta primers and 13 Jbeta primers. Sequencing was performed with immunoSEQ multiplex PCR; in TCRdb, only in-frame clones are kept and a portion is missing. The sample holds around 110,000 clones, 79% seen once. The sequencing input was PBMCs. The receptors derive from a man aged 25-45 years in good health and CMV-seropositive.

The rearrangement uses TRBV10-3 and TRBJ2-3; 12 positions agree with TRBD2. The CDR3 is 15 amino acids. V trimming: 5 bases; J trimming: 4 bases; junction bases outside the gene matches: 4. Germline V gene lookup returns CDR1 ENHRY and CDR2 SYGVKD. As DNA, the CDR3 is TGTGCCATCAGTCAGCTAGCGGGAGGGGCAGATACGCAGTATTTT. It codes for CAISQLAGGADTQYF.

The V call is TRBV4-2, the J call TRBJ2-7; 9 nucleotides agree with TRBD1. The CDR3 length is 15 residues. The V gene end was trimmed by 1 base and the J gene end by 3 bases; junction bases not matched to a gene: 4. The germline gives CDR1 LGHNA, CDR2 YNFKEQ. CDR3 bases: TGTGCCAGCAGCCAAGTGGGGACAGGGAACTACGAGCAGTACTTC. Protein product: CASSQVGTGNYEQYF.

V usage is TRBV7-2 and J usage is TRBJ2-1; 8 bases agree with TRBD1. Germline V gene lookup returns CDR1 SGHTA and CDR2 FQGNSA. The ends lost 4 bases at V and 7 bases at J; junction bases unmatched: 9. The CDR3 is 15 amino acids. In DNA form, the CDR3 reads TGTGCCAGCAGCTCTCCAGGGGGCGCATTGAATGAGCAGTTCTTC. Protein: CASSSPGGALNEQFF.

This chain uses TRBV2 with TRBJ2-5, with TRBD2 matching over 7 bases. CDR1 and CDR2 (germline): SNHLY, FYNNEI. V was clipped by 6 bases and J by 9 bases; unmatched bases: 4. This CDR3 contains 11 residues. The CDR3 reads CASRERGAQYF. For the CDR3, the DNA is TGTGCCAGCAGAGAACGGGGGGCCCAGTACTTC.

The V gene is TRBV10-2, the J gene TRBJ2-5; maybe TRBD1 (5 bases). This CDR3 has 14 residues. Trimming removed 7 bases at V and 2 bases at J, with 14 bases between. The germline CDR1 and CDR2 sequences are WSHSY and SAAADI. CDR3 in amino acids: CASIQGPLQETQYF. As DNA, the CDR3 is TGCGCCAGCATTCAGGGCCCGCTGCAAGAGACCCAGTACTTC.